Below, one TCR beta chain is given with its context. Antigen specificity is unknown. The sample comes from a study of cytomegalovirus exposure and HLA in healthy donors. Study results and limitations: Relative to equally common others, HLA-associated TCR beta chains showed greater clonal expansion in a later analysis. Accurate prediction of HLA-A and HLA-B alleles (for most subjects) was reportedly achieved from TCR beta sequences. Some highly shared sequence variants likely arose as a pipeline artifact.

CDR1 and CDR2 (germline): MNHEY, SVGAGI. The CDR3 is 13 amino acids. Germline trimming cut 9 bases from V and 0 bases from J; bases unmatched to any gene: 4. The PCR employed 60 Vbeta primers together with 13 Jbeta primers. The method was immunoSEQ multiplex PCR; TCRdb's version includes in-frame clones alone and lacks a portion of them. In the table there are some 110,000 clones, approximately 11% of which are singletons. This clonotype was obtained from a middle-aged man in good health and CMV-seropositive. V and J are TRBV6-5 and TRBJ2-7, with 8 bases that match TRBD2. Sequenced input: PBMCs. The CDR3 spells CASRGGASYEQYF. Here the CDR3 DNA reads TGTGCCAGTCGGGGGGGTGCCTCCTACGAGCAGTACTTC.